One and the same sample provided the 25 T cell receptor beta chains below, sequenced in a study of shared clonotypes between healthy human individuals. Method: immunoSEQ multiplex PCR; TCRdb's copy keeps in-frame clones and lacks some. The table has 2 million to 2.5 million clones, roughly 92% seen once. The specimen sequenced was naive CD4+ T cells from PBMCs. The subset is: CD45RA+ positively selected. The source is a man between 18 and 29 years old in good health. Some clones in this sample may be carry-over from other donors' samples.

This clone was seen only a few times. This rearrangement joins TRBV18 to TRBJ1-1, with 11 bases fitting TRBD1. Looked up from germline, CDR1 is KGHSH and CDR2 is LQKENI. The CDR3 is 16 amino acids. The trim removed 0 bases at V and 1 base at J, leaving 1 base unmatched. CDR3 in amino acids: CASSPPGTGGNTEAFF. CDR3 coding DNA: TGTGCCAGCTCACCACCGGGGACAGGGGGGAACACTGAAGCTTTCTTT.

V and J are TRBV11-2 and TRBJ2-3; 10 bases agree with TRBD1. The CDR3 spans 19 residues. The junction had 19 bases not matched to a gene; V was cut back by 3 bases and J by 7 bases. Germline V CDR1 and CDR2: SGHAT, FQNNGV. CDR3 coding DNA: TGTGCCAGCAGCTTCCACCCCACCGCGACAGGGGGCCCGAAGAATACGCAGTATTTT. This codes for CASSFHPTATGGPKNTQYF.

About this clone: The same CDR3 arises from other DNA sequences in this sample as well. J is TRBJ1-1 and V is TRBV5-1, with D maybe TRBD1 (5 bases). Deletions cut 2 bases from V and 1 base from J, with 9 bases between. The CDR3 runs to 14 residues. Germline V gene lookup returns CDR1 SGHRS and CDR2 YFSETQ. The CDR3 reads CASSFGAGNTEAFF. The DNA of the CDR3 is TGCGCCAGCAGCTTCGGGGCGGGGAACACTGAAGCTTTCTTT.

The chain couples TRBV11-2 to TRBJ2-7, with TRBD1 matching 8 bases. The germline V gene encodes CDR1 SGHAT and CDR2 FQNNGV. CDR3 length equals 15 residues. The V gene end was trimmed by 5 bases and the J gene end by 6 bases; junction bases not matched to a gene: 12. In DNA form, the CDR3 reads TGTGCCAGCAGCAGGAATCAGGGGGCCGGGGGCGAGCAGTACTTC. Translating gives CASSRNQGAGGEQYF.

This clone was seen a handful of times. The V call is TRBV28, the J call TRBJ1-2; 9 bases are a match to TRBD1. Looked up from germline, CDR1 is MDHEN and CDR2 is SYDVKM. V shed 8 bases, J shed 0 bases, and the junction held 7 bases outside the gene matches. The CDR3 is made up of 15 amino acids. The CDR3 DNA sequence: TGTGCCAGCGGCGGACAGGGGACGTCTAACTATGGCTACACCTTC. Residues: CASGGQGTSNYGYTF.

The CDR3 reads CASSREGTAKNTEAFF. In nucleotides, the CDR3 is TGTGCCAGCAGCCGCGAGGGGACAGCGAAGAACACTGAAGCTTTCTTT. The V and J genes are TRBV5-4 and TRBJ1-1, with 7 bases matching TRBD1. The CDR3 totals 16 residues. Unmatched junction bases numbered 10, after V lost 4 bases and J lost 1 base. Per the germline V gene, CDR1 is SGHNT and CDR2 is YYREEE (reference sequence).

The chain couples TRBV11-1 to TRBJ1-3; TRBD1 matches 10 bases. V shed 5 bases and J 4 bases; nucleotides not matched to a gene: 5. Germline-derived CDR1 and CDR2 are SGHAT and FQDESV (reference sequence). The CDR3 runs 15 residues. For the CDR3, the DNA is TGTGCCAGCAGCCAGGGACAGGGGCGCGGAAACACCATATATTTT. Its translation is CASSQGQGRGNTIYF. Full variable domain (remainder filled in from reference TRBV11-1 and TRBJ1-3): EAEVAQSPRYKITEKSQAVAFWCDPISGHATLYWYRQILGQGPELLVQFQDESVVDDSQLPKDRFSAERLKGVDSTLKIQPAELGDSAMYLCASSQGQGRGNTIYFGEGSWLTVV.

The rearrangement uses TRBV28 and TRBJ1-5; D uncertain. The CDR3 is 16 residues long. The germline V gene has CDR1 MDHEN and CDR2 SYDVKM. Trimming pared 6 bases from V and 1 base from J, leaving 16 bases between. The CDR3 DNA sequence: TGTGCCAGCAGGAAATCCCCTCGGGAGAGCAATCAGCCCCAGCATTTT. Residues: CASRKSPRESNQPQHF. Full variable domain (rest looked up from reference TRBV28 and TRBJ1-5): DVKVTQSSRYLVKRTGEKVFLECVQDMDHENMFWYRQDPGLGLRLIYFSYDVKMKEKGDIPEGYSVSREKKERFSLILESASTNQTSMYLCASRKSPRESNQPQHFGDGTRLSIL.

The rearrangement uses TRBV7-9 and TRBJ2-5, with 12 bases fitting TRBD2. Germline assignment: CDR1 SEHNR and CDR2 FQNEAQ (reference sequence). This CDR3 is 15 amino acids long. Losses at the gene ends were 3 bases for V and 5 bases for J; bases not matched to a gene: 4. Here the CDR3 reads CASSFGLAGLETQYF. The CDR3 nucleotides are TGTGCCAGCAGCTTTGGACTAGCGGGATTGGAGACCCAGTACTTC.

The chain carries TRBV7-2 and TRBJ1-2; no clear D gene. Deletions cut 3 bases from V and 0 bases from J, with 5 bases between. CDR3 length: 13 amino acids. Looked up from germline, CDR1 is SGHTA and CDR2 is FQGNSA. CDR3: CASSFRTNYGYTF. CDR3 DNA: TGTGCCAGCAGCTTCCGGACTAACTATGGCTACACCTTC.

This chain joins TRBV5-1 and TRBJ1-2; unclear D gene. The germline V and J ends were trimmed by 4 bases and 5 bases, with 6 bases remaining between them. Germline V gene data show CDR1 as SGHRS and CDR2 as YFSETQ. The CDR3 covers 11 residues. This CDR3 reads CASSGGYGYTF. The CDR3 DNA reads as TGCGCCAGCAGCGGAGGGTATGGCTACACCTTC.

Points on this clone: This same CDR3 is encoded by further DNA sequences in the sample. J is TRBJ2-5 and V is TRBV28; D is undetermined. Deletions cut 5 bases from V and 4 bases from J, with 8 bases between. The germline V gene has CDR1 MDHEN and CDR2 SYDVKM. This CDR3 has 12 amino acids. The CDR3 DNA follows: TGTGCCAGCAGTCCCCTTTTAGAGACCCAGTACTTC. Its translation: CASSPLLETQYF. The full variable domain, with the rest looked up from reference TRBV28 and TRBJ2-5, is DVKVTQSSRYLVKRTGEKVFLECVQDMDHENMFWYRQDPGLGLRLIYFSYDVKMKEKGDIPEGYSVSREKKERFSLILESASTNQTSMYLCASSPLLETQYFGPGTRLLVL.

J is TRBJ1-2 and V is TRBV27; D might be TRBD1 (6 bases). The CDR3 spans 14 residues. The V gene lost 3 bases and the J gene lost 3 bases, with 11 bases spanning the gap. Germline V gene lookup returns CDR1 MNHEY and CDR2 SMNVEV (reference sequence). The CDR3 coding sequence is TGTGCCAGCAGTTTGAACAGGGCTCACTATGGCTACACCTTC. It is translated as CASSLNRAHYGYTF.

This chain uses TRBV4-2 with TRBJ2-3; D is unresolved. Germline loops: CDR1 LGHNA, CDR2 YNFKEQ. The CDR3 spans 13 residues. V was pared by 4 bases and J by 4 bases, with 9 bases between. CDR3 DNA: TGTGCCAGCAGCCCCGTCGGTCCAGATACGCAGTATTTT. This gives the protein CASSPVGPDTQYF.

The J gene is TRBJ2-2, the V gene TRBV2; D may be TRBD2 (5 bases). The V and J ends lost 8 bases and 0 bases respectively, with 13 bases between them. CDR3 length: 15 amino acids. The germline gives CDR1 SNHLY, CDR2 FYNNEI. The CDR3 protein is CASLRTGSNTGELFF. CDR3 DNA: TGTGCCAGCCTCAGGACTGGATCGAACACCGGGGAGCTGTTTTTT.

The V gene is TRBV5-6, the J gene TRBJ1-3; no reliable D call. The V and J ends lost 4 bases and 0 bases respectively, with 11 bases between them. Per germline, CDR1 SGHDT and CDR2 YYEEEE. The length of the CDR3 is 15 residues. The CDR3 is CASSPGPRSGNTIYF. The CDR3 DNA is TGTGCCAGCAGCCCTGGACCGCGCTCTGGAAACACCATATATTTT.

In its sample, this clone was seen once. This chain links TRBV19 with TRBJ2-1; D unresolved. There are 12 residues in the CDR3. The V gene lost 6 bases and the J gene lost 3 bases, with 6 bases spanning the gap. CDR1 and CDR2 (germline): LNHDA, SQIVND (reference sequence). The CDR3 here is CASRSFYNEQFF. CDR3 in DNA: TGTGCCAGTAGGAGCTTCTACAATGAGCAGTTCTTC.

The DNA for the CDR3 is TGTGCCAGCAGCCAAGTCTCAAGGACAGGACGGCCCGGGGAGCTGTTTTTT. It yields the protein CASSQVSRTGRPGELFF. The chain employs TRBV4-2 and TRBJ2-2, with 7 bases aligning to TRBD1. Germline V gene data show CDR1 as LGHNA and CDR2 as YNFKEQ. J lost 6 bases, V lost 1 base, and 11 bases had no gene match. The CDR3 totals 17 residues.

The chain carries TRBV28 and TRBJ2-1; D is possibly TRBD2 (6 bases). The CDR3 totals 16 residues. CDR1 and CDR2 (germline): MDHEN, SYDVKM. V shed 3 bases and J shed 9 bases, with 21 bases lying between them. The CDR3 DNA follows: TGTGCCAGCAGTTTCCCCGGAGGGCCTATTCGGAGTGAGCAGTTCTTC. Protein: CASSFPGGPIRSEQFF.

To note about this clone: The same CDR3 arises from other DNA sequences in this sample as well. V is TRBV4-1 and J is TRBJ2-5; D may match TRBD1 or TRBD2 (5 bases each). V was shortened by 1 base and J by 5 bases, with 11 bases between the two germline ends. Looked up from germline, CDR1 is MGHRA and CDR2 is YSYEKL. The CDR3 spans 14 residues. The CDR3 sequence: CASSQGGSGETQYF. The CDR3 region has the DNA TGCGCCAGCAGCCAAGGGGGGAGTGGGGAGACCCAGTACTTC.

On this clone itself: Other nucleotide sequences in the sample specify the same CDR3. The gene calls are TRBV18 and TRBJ2-7, with 9 positions matching TRBD1. Germline CDR1 and CDR2: KGHSH and LQKENI. With 3 bases clipped from V and 2 bases from J, the junction kept 2 bases outside the gene matches. This CDR3 comprises 14 residues. The CDR3 sequence: CASSPGTGTYEQYF. CDR3 DNA: TGTGCCAGCTCACCCGGGACAGGGACCTACGAGCAGTACTTC.

This sequence joins TRBV5-4 and TRBJ1-1; D is perhaps TRBD1 (6 bases). Trimming cost V 6 bases and J 0 bases, with 21 bases left between them. The CDR3 runs 17 residues. CDR1 and CDR2 (germline): SGHNT, YYREEE (reference sequence). The CDR3 DNA reads as TGTGCCAGCACCTCCTCGGGGGCAGGAACCTTGAACACTGAAGCTTTCTTT. This sequence encodes CASTSSGAGTLNTEAFF.

The chain carries TRBV7-6 and TRBJ2-5; tentatively, D is TRBD2 (7 bases). The CDR3 has 16 residues. Trimming pared 6 bases from V and 1 base from J, leaving 18 bases between. Germline CDR1 SGHVS, CDR2 FNYEAQ. CDR3 coding DNA: TGTGCCAGCAGACAATTAGGGGGGGGGTCCCAAGAGACCCAGTACTTC. Its translation is CASRQLGGGSQETQYF. The full variable domain, with the rest looked up from reference TRBV7-6 and TRBJ2-5, is GAGVSQSPRYKVTKRGQDVALRCDPISGHVSLYWYRQALGQGPEFLTYFNYEAQQDKSGLPNDRFSAERPEGSISTLTIQRTEQRDSAMYRCASRQLGGGSQETQYFGPGTRLLVL.

The gene calls are TRBV7-9 and TRBJ2-2; D is ambiguous. Germline-derived CDR1 and CDR2 are SEHNR and FQNEAQ (reference sequence). The CDR3 loop spans 13 amino acids. V gave up 1 base and J gave up 6 bases, with 6 bases separating them. The CDR3 DNA reads TGTGCCAGCAGCTTAGTAGCCCCCGGGGAGCTGTTTTTT. This translates into CASSLVAPGELFF.

This chain connects TRBV19 to TRBJ2-7, with 13 bases that match TRBD2. CDR1 is LNHDA and CDR2 is SQIVND in the germline V gene (reference sequence). V trimming: 5 bases; J trimming: 3 bases; junction bases outside the gene matches: 7. The CDR3 has 16 amino acids. CDR3 sequence reads: CASSPPGTSGIYEQYF. The CDR3 region has the DNA TGTGCCAGTAGTCCCCCCGGGACTAGCGGGATCTACGAGCAGTACTTC.